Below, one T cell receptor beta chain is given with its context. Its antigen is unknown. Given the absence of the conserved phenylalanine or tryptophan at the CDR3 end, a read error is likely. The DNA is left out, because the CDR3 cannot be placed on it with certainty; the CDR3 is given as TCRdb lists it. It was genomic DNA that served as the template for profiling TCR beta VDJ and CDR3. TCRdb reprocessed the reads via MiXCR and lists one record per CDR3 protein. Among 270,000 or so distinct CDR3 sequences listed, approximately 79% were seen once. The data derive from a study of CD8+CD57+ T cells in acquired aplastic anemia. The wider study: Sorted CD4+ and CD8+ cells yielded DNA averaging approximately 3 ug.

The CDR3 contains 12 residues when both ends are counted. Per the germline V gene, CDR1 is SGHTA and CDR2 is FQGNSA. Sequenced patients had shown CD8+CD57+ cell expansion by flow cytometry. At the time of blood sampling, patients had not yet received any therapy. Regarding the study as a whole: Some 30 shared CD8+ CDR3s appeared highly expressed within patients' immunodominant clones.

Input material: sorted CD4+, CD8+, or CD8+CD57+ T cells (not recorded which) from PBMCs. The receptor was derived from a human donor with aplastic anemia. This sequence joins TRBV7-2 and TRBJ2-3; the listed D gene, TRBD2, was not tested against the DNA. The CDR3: CASSLAGGPESQ.